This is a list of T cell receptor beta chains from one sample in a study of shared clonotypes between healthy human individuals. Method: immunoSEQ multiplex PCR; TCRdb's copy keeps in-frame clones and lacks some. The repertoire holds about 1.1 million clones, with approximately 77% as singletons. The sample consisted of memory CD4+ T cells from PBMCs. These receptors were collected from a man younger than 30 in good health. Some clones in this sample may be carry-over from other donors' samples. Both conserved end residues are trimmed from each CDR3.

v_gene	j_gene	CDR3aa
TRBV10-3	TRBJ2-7	AIGDTISYEQY
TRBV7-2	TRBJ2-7	ASSTGSSYEQY
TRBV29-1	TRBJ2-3	SVEDREGNFDRGYPDTQY
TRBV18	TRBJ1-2	ASSQAQVGYGYT
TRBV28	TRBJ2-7	ASSLSVGLGGLSYEQY
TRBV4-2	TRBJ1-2	ASSPDREHYGYT
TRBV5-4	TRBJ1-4	ASSATGTDNEKLF
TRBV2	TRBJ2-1	ASGLAGQYNEQF
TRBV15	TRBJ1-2	ATSREIGRLNYGYT
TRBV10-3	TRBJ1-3	AISETGGSGNTIY
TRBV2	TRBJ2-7	ASSEMDYEQY
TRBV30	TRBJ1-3	AWSGGGHTIY
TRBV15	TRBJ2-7	ATSRGSGGSSYEQY
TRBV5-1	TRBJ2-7	ASSLAGTPLEQY
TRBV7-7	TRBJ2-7	ASSRRQGEEEQY
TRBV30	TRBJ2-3	AWSFKRDRTDTQY
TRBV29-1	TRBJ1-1	SVADSKAF